These 13 T cell receptor beta chains were sequenced from one sample in a study of cytomegalovirus exposure and HLA in healthy donors. 60 Vbeta and 13 Jbeta primers were used in PCR. Sequencing used immunoSEQ multiplex PCR; TCRdb keeps in-frame clones, though not all of them. The table lists 95,000 to 150,000 clones, roughly 87% of them singletons. Sequenced input: PBMCs. The receptor source for this set is a woman in her late teens or twenties in good health and CMV-seronegative.

The chain recombines TRBV5-1 with TRBJ1-5; D possibly corresponds to TRBD1 (6 bases). The CDR3 covers 15 residues. The ends were cut back, 3 bases at V and 3 bases at J, with 13 bases in the middle. Germline V gene lookup returns CDR1 SGHRS and CDR2 YFSETQ. CDR3 sequence (DNA): TGCGCCAGCAGCTGGGGTACAGGGTCCAATCAGCCCCAGCATTTT. Translating it yields CASSWGTGSNQPQHF.

This chain connects TRBV7-2 to TRBJ1-5; D is possibly TRBD1 (5 bases). V lost 5 bases to trimming and J lost 0 bases, with 14 bases between them. This CDR3 is built from 16 residues. Germline CDR1 SGHTA, CDR2 FQGNSA. CDR3 sequence (DNA): TGTGCCAGCAGCCCAAGGGGAGGGTATAGCAATCAGCCCCAGCATTTT. Protein sequence: CASSPRGGYSNQPQHF. Drawing the rest from reference TRBV7-2 and TRBJ1-5, the complete variable domain is GAGVSQSPSNKVTEKGKDVELRCDPISGHTALYWYRQSLGQGLEFLIYFQGNSAPDKSGLPSDRFSAERTGGSVSTLTIQRTQQEDSAVYLCASSPRGGYSNQPQHFGDGTRLSIL.

This chain uses TRBV6-5 with TRBJ2-3, with D unclear. This CDR3 is 11 amino acids long. From germline, CDR1 is MNHEY and CDR2 SVGAGI. V shed 6 bases and J shed 7 bases, with 8 bases lying between them. CDR3 nucleotides: TGTGCCAGCAGGGGCTATAATACGCAGTATTTT. This codes for CASRGYNTQYF.

The chain uses TRBV29-1 and TRBJ2-1; 11 bases fit TRBD2. Germline V gene lookup returns CDR1 SQVTM and CDR2 ANQGSEA. This CDR3 has 16 amino acids. With V trimmed by 7 bases and J by 8 bases, 16 bases remained unmatched. The CDR3 DNA sequence: TGCAGCGCCGGGGGTCCTAGCGGGGGGATGGTCCATGAGCAGTTCTTC. This translates into CSAGGPSGGMVHEQFF.

This chain links TRBV5-1 with TRBJ2-5; D may be TRBD1 (6 bases). The end of the DNA aligns better with TRBJ2-7, so the J call may be wrong. The CDR3 covers 14 residues. Germline loops: CDR1 SGHRS, CDR2 YFSETQ. CDR3 region: CASSLQGQSYEQYF. CDR3 in DNA: TGCGCCAGCAGCTTGCAAGGACAGTCCTACGAGCAGTACTTC.

This sequence joins TRBV6-4 and TRBJ2-5, with 7 nucleotides matching TRBD2. CDR1 is MRHNA, CDR2 SNTAGT, per germline. With 5 bases clipped from V and 5 bases from J, the junction kept 14 bases outside the gene matches. The CDR3 has 16 residues. The CDR3 sequence: CASSPATGGGVETQYF. CDR3 coding DNA: TGTGCCAGCAGTCCCGCTACGGGCGGGGGAGTGGAGACCCAGTACTTC.

This rearrangement joins TRBV9 to TRBJ1-6, with D unresolved. With 4 bases removed from V and 8 bases from J, the gap between germline ends came to 19 bases. Per germline, CDR1 SGDLS and CDR2 YYNGEE. The CDR3 has 16 amino acids. The CDR3 coding sequence is TGTGCCAGCAGCCCGAGATCACCTACCCTATATTCACCCCTCCACTTT. It translates to CASSPRSPTLYSPLHF. The full variable domain, its missing parts supplied by reference TRBV9 and TRBJ1-6, is DSGVTQTPKHLITATGQRVTLRCSPRSGDLSVYWYQQSLDQGLQFLIQYYNGEERAKGNILERFSAQQFPDLHSELNLSSLELGDSALYFCASSPRSPTLYSPLHFGNGTRLTVT.

As for this clone: A read error may produce the germline difference seen at one junction end. This sample includes further DNA sequences coding for the same CDR3. The chain couples TRBV11-2 to TRBJ1-1; D is possibly TRBD1 (6 bases). Germline V gives CDR1 SGHAT, CDR2 FQNNGV. CDR3 size: 14 residues. CDR3 bases: TGTGCCAGCAGCTTAGGACAGGTGAACACTGAGGCTTTCTTT. This sequence encodes CASSLGQVNTEAFF.

The chain recombines TRBV19 with TRBJ1-2; 7 bases match TRBD1. Germline-derived CDR1 and CDR2 are LNHDA and SQIVND (reference sequence). The CDR3 totals 16 residues. Trimming at V came to 7 bases and at J to 7 bases, leaving 18 bases not matched to a gene. CDR3 region: CASTSSGTAVIIGYTF. The CDR3, as DNA: TGTGCCAGTACCTCCTCCGGGACAGCCGTAATAATTGGCTACACCTTC. The variable domain in full, completed from reference TRBV19 and TRBJ1-2, reads DGGITQSPKYLFRKEGQNVTLSCEQNLNHDAMYWYRQDPGQGLRLIYYSQIVNDFQKGDIAEGYSVSREKKESFPLTVTSAQKNPTAFYLCASTSSGTAVIIGYTFGSGTRLTVV.

This rearrangement joins TRBV19 to TRBJ1-5, with TRBD1 matching 10 bases. Germline CDR1 is LNHDA and CDR2 is SQIVND (reference sequence). Unmatched junction bases numbered 12, after V lost 7 bases and J lost 6 bases. CDR3 size: 16 residues. CDR3 DNA: TGTGCCAGTATCCCTCGCGGGACAGGGGCAGGTCAGCCCCAGCATTTT. Amino acid sequence: CASIPRGTGAGQPQHF.

The V and J genes are TRBV13 and TRBJ2-7, with 7 bases fitting TRBD1. The CDR3 sequence is 13 residues long. Trimming removed 5 bases from V and 1 base from J; junction bases left unmatched: 2. The germline V gene has CDR1 PRHDT and CDR2 FYEKMQ (reference sequence). Here the CDR3 DNA reads TGTGCCAGCAGCCTGGGACAGTCCTACGAGCAGTACTTC. Translating it yields CASSLGQSYEQYF.

DNA for the CDR3: TGTGCCATCAGTGAACGCCGCTCCTACGAGCAGTACTTC. As protein: CAISERRSYEQYF. This chain uses TRBV10-3 with TRBJ2-5; D is undetermined. Judging by the DNA end, TRBJ2-7 fits better; the J call may be wrong. The CDR3 runs 13 residues. The germline V gene has CDR1 ENHRY and CDR2 SYGVKD.

The gene calls are TRBV5-1 and TRBJ2-1; D call uncertain. The V end was cut by 8 bases, the J end by 1 base, with 13 bases between. Germline values: CDR1 SGHRS, CDR2 YFSETQ. The CDR3 runs to 14 residues. CDR3 residues: CASRGLVSYNEQFF. The CDR3 DNA follows: TGCGCCAGTAGAGGCCTAGTATCCTACAATGAGCAGTTCTTC.